This T cell receptor beta chain was obtained from a study of CD8 T cells in Susac syndrome. The CDR3 is 14 amino acids. The germline V gene has CDR1 SGHAT and CDR2 FQNNGV. V lost 5 bases, J lost 5 bases, and 8 bases stayed unmatched. This clonotype was seen just once. Random hexamers were used to reverse transcribe the RNA input (roughly 0.5 to 1 ug). The amplification used immunoSEQ multiplex PCR on TCR beta CDR3; it spanned 54 Vbeta and 13 Jbeta. Via MiXCR, TCRdb re-called the immunoSEQ multiplex PCR reads, giving one row per CDR3 protein. The sample has over 150,000 distinct CDR3 sequences, about 95% seen once; the top ten hold roughly 0.094%.

The chain is built from TRBV11-2 and TRBJ1-1; 7 nucleotides match TRBD1. Sequenced sample: CD4+ T cells from PBMCs. The TCR originated in a human donor with multiple sclerosis. CDR3 region: CASSPGHRGTEAFF. The CDR3 DNA is TGTGCCAGCAGCCCAGGACACAGGGGAACTGAAGCTTTCTTT. The full variable domain, in which reference TRBV11-2 and TRBJ1-1 provide the parts outside the CDR3, is EAGVAQSPRYKIIEKRQSVAFWCNPISGHATLYWYQQILGQGPKLLIQFQNNGVVDDSQLPKDRFSAERLKGVDSTLKIQPAKLEDSAVYLCASSPGHRGTEAFFGQGTRLTVV.